The clone carrying this T cell receptor (beta chain) has ten or more counts. Its antigen is currently unknown. This CDR3 is 15 amino acids long. The germline V and J ends were trimmed by 6 bases and 0 bases, with 11 bases remaining between them. Germline lookup yields CDR1 SEHNR and CDR2 FQNEAQ (reference sequence). TCRdb recomputed calls from the 5' RACE reads with MiXCR, one row per CDR3 protein. In the table there are about 42,000 distinct CDR3 sequences, about 30% of which are singletons. Notes on the study in general: Tumor-infiltrating Treg TCR alpha and beta sequences overlapped most with tumor naive CD4+ T cells, then blood naive. Whole repertoires were not studied in the larger cohort, only one V-J beta rearrangement.

This chain joins TRBV7-9 and TRBJ2-2, with no clear D. The TCR was taken from a female donor with breast cancer. The source material was tumor-infiltrating memory CD4+ T cells sorted from the breast tumor. Subset described: memory CD4+ T cells, CD4+CD45RO+CD25-. The chain's CDR3 is CASRPGSANTGELFF. Here the CDR3 DNA reads TGTGCCAGCAGGCCTGGGTCAGCGAACACCGGGGAGCTGTTTTTT.